One sample yielded the 16 T cell receptor beta chains listed below, sequenced in a study of shared clonotypes between healthy human individuals. Repertoires were generated with immunoSEQ multiplex PCR, while TCRdb's copy carries only in-frame clones and drops some. The sample has approximately 2.5 million clones, 80% to 95% seen once. Sequenced input: naive CD4+ T cells from PBMCs. Indicated subset: CD45RA+ positively selected. All receptors derive from a man aged 18 to 30 in good health. Some clones in this sample may be carry-over from other donors' samples.

V gene TRBV7-9 combines with J gene TRBJ2-2; maybe TRBD2 (7 bases). The ends were cut back, 1 base at V and 6 bases at J, with 12 bases in the middle. The germline CDR1 and CDR2 sequences are SEHNR and FQNEAQ (reference sequence). The CDR3 extends over 15 amino acids. CDR3 coding DNA: TGTGCCAGCAGCTTAGGGGGGGGCGCCCCCGGGGAGCTGTTTTTT. Residues: CASSLGGGAPGELFF.

The V call is TRBV5-1, the J call TRBJ1-1; D might be TRBD1 (5 bases). V lost 1 base and J lost 0, with 10 bases in between. The CDR3 sequence is 15 residues long. Germline CDR1 is SGHRS and CDR2 is YFSETQ. The CDR3 DNA follows: TGCGCCAGCAGCTTGCCGTCAGGGTTGAACACTGAAGCTTTCTTT. Residues: CASSLPSGLNTEAFF.

This sequence joins TRBV7-2 and TRBJ2-7; 7 bases map to TRBD2. V shed 6 bases and J 6 bases; nucleotides not matched to a gene: 8. The CDR3 is 13 amino acids. From germline, CDR1 is SGHTA and CDR2 FQGNSA. The chain's CDR3 is CASSRSREFEQYF. CDR3 coding DNA: TGTGCCAGCAGTCGTTCGCGGGAGTTCGAGCAGTACTTC. The whole variable domain, remainder taken from reference TRBV7-2 and TRBJ2-7, is GAGVSQSPSNKVTEKGKDVELRCDPISGHTALYWYRQSLGQGLEFLIYFQGNSAPDKSGLPSDRFSAERTGGSVSTLTIQRTQQEDSAVYLCASSRSREFEQYFGPGTRLTVT.

This clone was detected a few times. V is TRBV14 and J is TRBJ1-1, with TRBD1 identical over 7 bases. The CDR3 has 17 amino acids. CDR1 is SGHDN and CDR2 is FVKESK in the germline V gene. Losses at the gene ends were 4 bases for V and 6 bases for J; bases not matched to a gene: 17. The CDR3 bases are TGTGCCAGCAGCCGGTACAGGGGCGCACGGACATTGGCTGAAGCTTTCTTT. It yields the protein CASSRYRGARTLAEAFF. The whole variable domain, remainder taken from reference TRBV14 and TRBJ1-1, is EAGVTQFPSHSVIEKGQTVTLRCDPISGHDNLYWYRRVMGKEIKFLLHFVKESKQDESGMPNNRFLAERTGGTYSTLKVQPAELEDSGVYFCASSRYRGARTLAEAFFGQGTRLTVV.

Of note for this clone: The junction departs from germline at one end; a sequencing error may be responsible. In DNA, the CDR3 is TGTGCCACCAGCAGACGAAGGACAGGTGTGGAAGATTTCTTT. This sequence encodes CATSRRRTGVEDFF. The V and J genes are TRBV15 and TRBJ1-1; TRBD1 agrees at 7 bases. The length of the CDR3 is 14 residues. The germline V gene has CDR1 LNHNV and CDR2 YYDKDF (reference sequence).

This chain joins TRBV5-1 and TRBJ2-7, with 10 nucleotides matching TRBD1. The CDR3 sequence is 16 residues long. The junction had 8 bases not matched to a gene; V was cut back by 3 bases and J by 2 bases. Germline CDR1 is SGHRS and CDR2 is YFSETQ. The CDR3 region has the DNA TGCGCCAGCAGCTCACGACCGGGACAGGGGACCTACGAGCAGTACTTC. Translating it yields CASSSRPGQGTYEQYF.

The J gene is TRBJ2-7, the V gene TRBV4-2; D is ambiguous. The CDR3 has 15 amino acids. The germline V gene has CDR1 LGHNA and CDR2 YNFKEQ. V was trimmed by 4 bases and J by 1 base, leaving 14 bases between them. For the CDR3, the DNA is TGTGCCAGCAGCCTAGGAGAAGGGATATCCTACGAGCAGTACTTC. Protein product: CASSLGEGISYEQYF.

This chain uses TRBV28 with TRBJ2-1; 12 nucleotides agree with TRBD2. V lost 6 bases, J lost 8 bases, and 5 bases stayed unmatched. The V gene's germline CDR1 is MDHEN and CDR2 SYDVKM. The CDR3 is 14 residues long. CDR3 sequence reads: CASRLAGGSDEQFF. The CDR3 nucleotides are TGTGCCAGCAGGCTAGCGGGAGGGAGCGATGAGCAGTTCTTC.

The chain has TRBV6-1 and TRBJ1-1; possibly TRBD1 for D (5 bases). Per the germline V gene, CDR1 is MNHNS and CDR2 is SASEGT. CDR3 length equals 16 residues. V dropped 3 bases and J dropped 0 bases, with 14 bases sitting between them. CDR3 sequence (DNA): TGTGCCAGCAGTGAGGTCGGGACTGTGATGAACACTGAAGCTTTCTTT. Protein product: CASSEVGTVMNTEAFF.

The chain has TRBV11-3 and TRBJ2-2, with D unclear. Germline CDR1 reads SGHNT; CDR2 reads YENEEA. Trimming removed 1 base from V and 8 bases from J, with 11 bases in between. This CDR3 comprises 14 residues. The CDR3 is CASSLAASVGELFF. CDR3 DNA sequence: TGTGCCAGCAGCTTAGCCGCGAGTGTTGGGGAGCTGTTTTTT.

Notes on this clone: The same CDR3 also results from other DNA sequences found in this sample. The chain combines TRBV5-1 with TRBJ2-5; 7 bases match TRBD2. J gave up 2 bases and V 0 bases, and 4 bases lay outside the gene matches. This CDR3 is built from 15 residues. CDR1 is SGHRS and CDR2 is YFSETQ in the germline V gene. The CDR3 is CASSLGLAVQETQYF. For the CDR3, the DNA is TGCGCCAGCAGCTTGGGACTAGCTGTACAAGAGACCCAGTACTTC. The variable domain in full, with the rest retrieved from reference TRBV5-1 and TRBJ2-5, is KAGVTQTPRYLIKTRGQQVTLSCSPISGHRSVSWYQQTPGQGLQFLFEYFSETQRNKGNFPGRFSGRQFSNSRSEMNVSTLELGDSALYLCASSLGLAVQETQYFGPGTRLLVL.

In regard to this clone: The sample contains more than one DNA sequence encoding this CDR3. V and J are TRBV5-1 and TRBJ2-5; no clear D. Germline V CDR1 and CDR2: SGHRS, YFSETQ. Between the trimmed V and J ends, which lost 0 bases and 5 bases, there was a span of 8 bases. This CDR3 contains 13 residues. The CDR3 nucleotides are TGCGCCAGCAGCTTGGCCGGTTGGGAGACCCAGTACTTC. Encoded protein: CASSLAGWETQYF.

The CDR3 nucleotides read TGTGCCAGCAGTTTAGGGCTAGCGGGAGCCCAAGAGACCCAGTACTTC. It yields the protein CASSLGLAGAQETQYF. The rearrangement joins TRBV28 to TRBJ2-5, with TRBD2 identical over 10 bases. This CDR3 region has 16 residues. V lost 2 bases to trimming and J lost 1 base; unmatched junction nucleotides: 4. The germline gives CDR1 MDHEN, CDR2 SYDVKM.

The chain combines TRBV5-6 with TRBJ2-7; TRBD1 aligns across 8 bases. The CDR3 sequence is 15 residues long. Per the germline V gene, CDR1 is SGHDT and CDR2 is YYEEEE. Trimming removed 5 bases from V and 1 base from J; junction bases left unmatched: 8. DNA of the CDR3: TGTGCCAGCAGTCGGGGACAGGTAATTTCCTACGAGCAGTACTTC. As protein: CASSRGQVISYEQYF.

The chain is built from TRBV7-3 and TRBJ2-5; TRBD2 matches at 10 bases. Unmatched junction bases numbered 8, after V lost 5 bases and J lost 2 bases. Germline V gene data show CDR1 as SGHTA and CDR2 as FQGTGA. The CDR3 is made up of 16 amino acids. CDR3 sequence: CASSLGASGGQETQYF. Written as DNA, the CDR3 is TGTGCCAGCAGCCTAGGGGCTAGCGGGGGACAAGAGACCCAGTACTTC.

V is TRBV12-5 and J is TRBJ1-1; TRBD1 is a possible D gene (5 bases). The CDR3 extends over 13 amino acids. Trimming shortened V by 3 bases and J by 5 bases, and 10 bases separated the two germline ends. The germline V gene encodes CDR1 LGHNT and CDR2 FRNRAP. In DNA, the CDR3 is TGTGCTAGTGGTTTAGGGGCGGGGACTGAAGCTTTCTTT. Translating it yields CASGLGAGTEAFF.